This T cell receptor beta chain was recorded in a study of T cells in Graves' hyperthyroidism and ophthalmopathy. Broader study findings: From stable hyperthyroidism, ophthalmopathy was separated by a 13 V-J model. Most thyroid clonotypes expanded above 0.001 were also detected in blood.

Germline assignment: CDR1 LGHDT and CDR2 YNNKEL (reference sequence). The CDR3 extends over 15 amino acids. With 1 base removed from V and 7 bases from J, the gap between germline ends came to 16 bases. The authors deemed Graves' hyperthyroidism stable absent ophthalmopathy progression within 18 months. Thyroid ultrasound and orbital computed tomography, with clinical symptoms and serum thyroxine and TRAb, informed diagnoses. Ten or more counts support this clonotype. The target antigen is unknown. Using RNA transcripts as the source, TCR beta CDR3 regions were amplified. Carried out on the TCR CDR3, a first-round RT-PCR used the HTBI primer set. In TCRdb, the multiplex PCR reads were re-called with MiXCR into one record per CDR3 protein. The sample has roughly 570,000 distinct CDR3 sequences; around 14% are singletons.

The sequence was obtained from a woman aged 25-40 years with Graves' hyperthyroidism. This chain uses TRBV3-1 with TRBJ1-1, with D possibly TRBD1 on 5 matching bases. The source material was blood. CDR3 loop: CASSQGWGTGGEAFF. In DNA, the CDR3 is TGTGCCAGCAGCCAAGGGTGGGGGACCGGCGGTGAAGCTTTCTTT.